A selection of T cell receptor beta chains follows, all from one sample in a study of cytomegalovirus exposure and HLA in healthy donors. The table came from immunoSEQ multiplex PCR; TCRdb's copy has only in-frame clones and leaves some out. The sample contains some 150,000 clones, about four fifths of which appear only once. The sequenced sample was PBMCs. All receptors come from a middle-aged woman in good health and CMV-seropositive. Each CDR3 is given with its conserved first and last residue. The order of the fields is V gene, J gene, clone size, D gene, CDR3 protein, CDR3 DNA. A D gene is named only where the DNA matches it firmly. Size is stated for part of the rows, as once, few or many counts, or as a class when the clone is expanded.

V gene: TRBV28; J gene: TRBJ1-5; clone size: NA; D gene: TRBD1; CDR3 protein: CATGQRSQPQHF; CDR3 DNA: TGTGCAACGGGACAGCGTTCTCAGCCCCAGCATTTT
V gene: TRBV28; J gene: TRBJ2-4; clone size: NA; D gene: NA; CDR3 protein: CASSSVTGRGNIQYF; CDR3 DNA: TGTGCCAGCAGTTCGGTTACAGGGAGGGGGAACATTCAGTACTTC
V gene: TRBV7-9; J gene: TRBJ2-7; clone size: NA; D gene: TRBD1; CDR3 protein: CASSSVWDRHYEQYF; CDR3 DNA: TGTGCCAGCAGCTCCGTCTGGGACAGGCACTACGAGCAGTACTTC
V gene: TRBV28; J gene: TRBJ2-7; clone size: NA; D gene: TRBD1; CDR3 protein: CASSSHGAGGSYEQYF; CDR3 DNA: TGTGCCAGCAGTTCCCATGGGGCAGGGGGTAGCTACGAGCAGTACTTC
V gene: TRBV18; J gene: TRBJ2-1; clone size: NA; D gene: NA; CDR3 protein: CASSPDYPEQFF; CDR3 DNA: TGTGCCAGCTCACCGGACTACCCTGAGCAGTTCTTC
V gene: TRBV18; J gene: TRBJ2-1; clone size: NA; D gene: TRBD2; CDR3 protein: CASSPSKGTSINEQFF; CDR3 DNA: TGTGCCAGCTCACCCTCTAAAGGGACTAGCATCAATGAGCAGTTCTTC
V gene: TRBV7-8; J gene: TRBJ2-5; clone size: NA; D gene: TRBD2; CDR3 protein: CASRYGTSGRAGETQYF; CDR3 DNA: TGTGCCAGCAGATACGGGACTAGCGGGAGGGCCGGAGAGACCCAGTACTTC
V gene: TRBV18; J gene: TRBJ2-3; clone size: NA; D gene: TRBD1; CDR3 protein: CASSPISGTGGDTQYF; CDR3 DNA: TGTGCCAGCTCACCAATTAGCGGGACAGGGGGAGATACGCAGTATTTT
V gene: TRBV9; J gene: TRBJ1-1; clone size: NA; D gene: NA; CDR3 protein: CASSVSVLPGTEAFF; CDR3 DNA: TGTGCCAGCAGCGTATCAGTACTCCCGGGGACTGAAGCTTTCTTT
V gene: TRBV7-8; J gene: TRBJ2-3; clone size: NA; D gene: TRBD1; CDR3 protein: CASSPQGALTDTQYF; CDR3 DNA: TGTGCCAGCAGCCCACAGGGGGCCCTCACAGATACGCAGTATTTT
V gene: TRBV19; J gene: TRBJ2-2; clone size: once; D gene: NA; CDR3 protein: CASSITGLGELFF; CDR3 DNA: TGTGCCAGTAGTATTACTGGGCTCGGGGAGCTGTTTTTT
V gene: TRBV5-4; J gene: TRBJ1-2; clone size: NA; D gene: NA; CDR3 protein: CASSLALGHYGYTF; CDR3 DNA: TGTGCCAGCAGCTTGGCCCTCGGTCACTATGGCTACACCTTC
V gene: TRBV5-5; J gene: TRBJ1-2; clone size: few; D gene: NA; CDR3 protein: CASSLWAGTYDGYTF; CDR3 DNA: TGTGCCAGCAGCTTGTGGGCGGGAACCTATGATGGCTACACCTTC
V gene: TRBV29-1; J gene: TRBJ2-5; clone size: NA; D gene: TRBD1; CDR3 protein: CSASGGERTQYF; CDR3 DNA: TGCAGCGCCTCAGGGGGCGAACGGACCCAGTACTTC
V gene: TRBV7-2; J gene: TRBJ1-1; clone size: NA; D gene: TRBD1; CDR3 protein: CASSDSTGVRAFF; CDR3 DNA: TGTGCCAGCAGCGATTCGACAGGGGTAAGGGCTTTCTTT
V gene: TRBV29-1; J gene: TRBJ2-7; clone size: NA; D gene: NA; CDR3 protein: CSVEDGVREQYF; CDR3 DNA: TGCAGCGTTGAAGACGGGGTCCGCGAGCAGTACTTC
V gene: TRBV2; J gene: TRBJ1-5; clone size: NA; D gene: NA; CDR3 protein: CASRDSARQPQHF; CDR3 DNA: TGTGCCAGCAGGGACAGTGCGAGGCAGCCCCAGCATTTT
V gene: TRBV2; J gene: TRBJ1-1; clone size: NA; D gene: TRBD1; CDR3 protein: CASTKRQGARNTEAFF; CDR3 DNA: TGTGCCAGCACTAAGAGGCAGGGGGCGCGGAACACTGAAGCTTTCTTT
V gene: TRBV6-5; J gene: TRBJ1-5; clone size: NA; D gene: NA; CDR3 protein: CASKQTGLNQPQHF; CDR3 DNA: TGTGCCAGCAAACAGACAGGTCTCAATCAGCCCCAGCATTTT
V gene: TRBV9; J gene: TRBJ1-1; clone size: NA; D gene: NA; CDR3 protein: CASSVAWRGNTEAFF; CDR3 DNA: TGTGCCAGCAGCGTAGCTTGGAGGGGGAACACTGAAGCTTTCTTT
V gene: TRBV10-2; J gene: TRBJ2-3; clone size: NA; D gene: NA; CDR3 protein: CASSAPVETGDTQYF; CDR3 DNA: TGCGCCAGCAGTGCACCGGTGGAGACGGGAGATACGCAGTATTTT
V gene: TRBV7-2; J gene: TRBJ2-1; clone size: few; D gene: TRBD1; CDR3 protein: CASSFRGQGDNEQFF; CDR3 DNA: TGTGCCAGCAGCTTCAGGGGGCAGGGTGACAATGAGCAGTTCTTC
V gene: TRBV9; J gene: TRBJ1-5; clone size: NA; D gene: NA; CDR3 protein: CASSDGQNNQPQHF; CDR3 DNA: TGTGCCAGCAGTGACGGACAGAACAATCAGCCCCAGCATTTT
V gene: TRBV6-1; J gene: TRBJ1-4; clone size: few; D gene: TRBD1; CDR3 protein: CASSDRGRANEKLFF; CDR3 DNA: TGTGCCAGCAGTGACAGGGGGCGGGCTAATGAAAAACTGTTTTTT
V gene: TRBV4-3; J gene: TRBJ2-3; clone size: NA; D gene: NA; CDR3 protein: CASSQDSRDGGSDTQYF; CDR3 DNA: TGCGCCAGCAGCCAAGATTCTAGAGACGGAGGGTCAGATACGCAGTATTTT
V gene: TRBV7-6; J gene: TRBJ2-7; clone size: NA; D gene: TRBD1; CDR3 protein: CASSAMSGTGIYEQYF; CDR3 DNA: TGTGCCAGCAGCGCAATGTCCGGGACAGGGATCTACGAGCAGTACTTC
V gene: TRBV9; J gene: TRBJ2-4; clone size: once; D gene: NA; CDR3 protein: CASSGEGLTKNIQYF; CDR3 DNA: TGTGCCAGCAGCGGTGAGGGTTTGACCAAAAACATTCAGTACTTC
V gene: TRBV29-1; J gene: TRBJ2-3; clone size: once; D gene: NA; CDR3 protein: CSVGETDTQYF; CDR3 DNA: TGCAGCGTAGGGGAAACAGATACGCAGTATTTT
V gene: TRBV7-3; J gene: TRBJ2-3; clone size: NA; D gene: TRBD2; CDR3 protein: CASSFRGGTDTQYF; CDR3 DNA: TGTGCCAGCAGCTTCCGGGGGGGCACAGATACGCAGTATTTT
V gene: TRBV28; J gene: TRBJ2-5; clone size: NA; D gene: NA; CDR3 protein: CASSFVVETQYF; CDR3 DNA: TGTGCCAGCAGTTTCGTCGTGGAGACCCAGTACTTC
V gene: TRBV19; J gene: TRBJ2-1; clone size: NA; D gene: TRBD2; CDR3 protein: CASSTPGLAGGPEWYEQFF; CDR3 DNA: TGTGCCAGTAGTACGCCGGGACTAGCGGGAGGGCCGGAATGGTATGAGCAGTTCTTC
V gene: TRBV7-9; J gene: TRBJ1-1; clone size: NA; D gene: NA; CDR3 protein: CASSPLVHSNTEAFF; CDR3 DNA: TGTGCCAGCAGCCCCCTGGTACATTCGAACACTGAAGCTTTCTTT
V gene: TRBV18; J gene: TRBJ2-2; clone size: NA; D gene: NA; CDR3 protein: CASSPQEGTTGELFF; CDR3 DNA: TGTGCCAGCTCACCACAGGAGGGGACGACCGGGGAGCTGTTTTTT
V gene: TRBV18; J gene: TRBJ2-7; clone size: NA; D gene: TRBD2; CDR3 protein: CASSPGSGRSGEQYF; CDR3 DNA: TGTGCCAGCTCACCAGGTAGCGGGAGATCTGGCGAGCAGTACTTC
V gene: TRBV19; J gene: TRBJ2-2; clone size: NA; D gene: NA; CDR3 protein: CASKTGYTGELFF; CDR3 DNA: TGTGCCAGTAAGACAGGATACACCGGGGAGCTGTTTTTT
V gene: TRBV2; J gene: TRBJ1-5; clone size: NA; D gene: NA; CDR3 protein: CASSEAGGNQPQHF; CDR3 DNA: TGTGCCAGCAGTGAAGCGGGGGGAAATCAGCCCCAGCATTTT
V gene: TRBV11-3; J gene: TRBJ2-3; clone size: once; D gene: NA; CDR3 protein: CASSLAGAGLTDTQYF; CDR3 DNA: TGTGCCAGCAGCTTAGCCGGGGCGGGACTCACAGATACGCAGTATTTT
V gene: TRBV5-1; J gene: TRBJ2-7; clone size: NA; D gene: TRBD2; CDR3 protein: CASSLVGEGLHEQYF; CDR3 DNA: TGCGCCAGCAGCTTGGTGGGGGAGGGCCTCCACGAGCAGTACTTC
V gene: TRBV30; J gene: TRBJ2-7; clone size: NA; D gene: TRBD2; CDR3 protein: CACLGGGSSYEQYF; CDR3 DNA: TGTGCCTGCCTTGGGGGAGGGAGCTCCTACGAGCAGTACTTC
V gene: TRBV18; J gene: TRBJ1-2; clone size: NA; D gene: TRBD1; CDR3 protein: CASSSNRGFVDYGYTF; CDR3 DNA: TGTGCCAGCTCATCGAACAGGGGCTTTGTTGACTATGGCTACACCTTC
V gene: TRBV28; J gene: TRBJ2-7; clone size: NA; D gene: NA; CDR3 protein: CASHSPGRATYEQYF; CDR3 DNA: TGTGCCAGCCATTCCCCCGGGAGAGCGACCTACGAGCAGTACTTC
V gene: TRBV2; J gene: TRBJ1-2; clone size: NA; D gene: NA; CDR3 protein: CASGQGHDLNGYTF; CDR3 DNA: TGTGCCAGCGGCCAGGGACACGACCTAAATGGCTACACCTTC
V gene: TRBV30; J gene: TRBJ1-2; clone size: NA; D gene: NA; CDR3 protein: CAWSVSGNYGYTF; CDR3 DNA: TGTGCCTGGAGTGTATCAGGGAACTATGGCTACACCTTC
V gene: TRBV28; J gene: TRBJ2-5; clone size: NA; D gene: NA; CDR3 protein: CASSLRVNQETQYF; CDR3 DNA: TGTGCCAGCAGCTTGAGGGTGAACCAAGAGACCCAGTACTTC
V gene: TRBV11-2; J gene: TRBJ1-2; clone size: once; D gene: TRBD1; CDR3 protein: CASSLIPPGTGTNNYGYTF; CDR3 DNA: TGTGCCAGCAGCTTAATCCCCCCCGGGACAGGGACCAATAACTATGGCTACACCTTC
V gene: TRBV28; J gene: TRBJ1-5; clone size: NA; D gene: TRBD1; CDR3 protein: CASSLLSGGGHF; CDR3 DNA: TGTGCCAGCAGTTTACTTTCAGGGGGTGGGCATTTT
V gene: TRBV7-7; J gene: TRBJ2-5; clone size: NA; D gene: TRBD1; CDR3 protein: CASSLDGTGGQETQYF; CDR3 DNA: TGTGCCAGCAGCTTAGACGGGACAGGGGGCCAAGAGACCCAGTACTTC
V gene: TRBV7-3; J gene: TRBJ2-2; clone size: NA; D gene: TRBD1; CDR3 protein: CASRAGGNTGELFF; CDR3 DNA: TGTGCCAGCAGGGCAGGGGGTAACACCGGGGAGCTGTTTTTT
V gene: TRBV10-3; J gene: TRBJ1-5; clone size: NA; D gene: TRBD1; CDR3 protein: CAISQEDRAFNQPQHF; CDR3 DNA: TGTGCCATCAGTCAGGAGGACAGGGCCTTCAATCAGCCCCAGCATTTT
V gene: TRBV9; J gene: TRBJ1-3; clone size: once; D gene: NA; CDR3 protein: CASSVTGSVSGNTIYF; CDR3 DNA: TGTGCCAGCAGCGTAACAGGGTCAGTCTCTGGAAACACCATATATTTT
V gene: TRBV25-1; J gene: TRBJ1-6; clone size: NA; D gene: NA; CDR3 protein: CASSPPGSYNSPLHF; CDR3 DNA: TGTGCCAGCAGTCCGCCGGGCTCCTATAATTCACCCCTCCACTTT